This TCR beta chain derives from a study of blood T cell repertoires in COVID-19. About the study: Samples taken during acute and convalescent COVID-19 were collected in the United States, Italy and Spain. T cells, B-cell-depleted T cells, or PBMCs provided the cDNA or gDNA that served as material.

Authors' methods: Estimated nucleated cell counts came from reference gene primer amplification. Generated by immunoSEQ multiplex PCR, the TCRdb table keeps only in-frame clones and is missing some. The V and J calls and clone size were taken over from that table, and D and trimming were inferred from the DNA. In the table there are 150,000 or so clones, roughly 73% of which are singletons. Trimming took off 0 bases at V and 0 bases at J, with 8 bases between the two ends. The germline V gene has CDR1 SGHRS and CDR2 YFSETQ. CDR3 length: 15 amino acids. The receptor was derived from a woman between 45 and 65 years old with active or convalescent COVID-19. The sample taken for sequencing was peripheral blood. This chain connects TRBV5-1 to TRBJ2-3; perhaps TRBD1 as D (5 bases). As DNA, the CDR3 is TGCGCCAGCAGCTTGGGGACAACTAGCACAGATACGCAGTATTTT. This gives the protein CASSLGTTSTDTQYF.